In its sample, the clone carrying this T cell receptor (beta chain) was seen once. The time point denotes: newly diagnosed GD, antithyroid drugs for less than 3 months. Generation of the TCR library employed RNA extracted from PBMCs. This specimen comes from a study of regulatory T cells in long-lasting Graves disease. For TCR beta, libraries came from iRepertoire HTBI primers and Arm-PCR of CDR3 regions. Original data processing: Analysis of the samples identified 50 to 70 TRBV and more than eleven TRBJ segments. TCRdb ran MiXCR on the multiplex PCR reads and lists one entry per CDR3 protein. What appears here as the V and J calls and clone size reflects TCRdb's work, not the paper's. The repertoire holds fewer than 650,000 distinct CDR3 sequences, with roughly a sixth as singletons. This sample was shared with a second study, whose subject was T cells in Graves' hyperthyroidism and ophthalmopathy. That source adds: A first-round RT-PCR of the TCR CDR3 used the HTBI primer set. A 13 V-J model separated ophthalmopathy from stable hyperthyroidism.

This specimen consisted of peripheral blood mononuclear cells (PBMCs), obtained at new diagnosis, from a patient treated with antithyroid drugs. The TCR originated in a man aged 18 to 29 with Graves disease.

CDR3 sequence reads: CASSPFDRAQPQHF. The CDR3 DNA reads as TGTGCCAGCAGCCCATTCGACAGGGCCCAGCCCCAGCATTTT. V is TRBV5-6 and J is TRBJ1-5; TRBD1 agrees at 7 bases. V lost 4 bases to trimming and J lost 7 bases; unmatched junction nucleotides: 8. Germline V gene sequence: CDR1 SGHDT, CDR2 YYEEEE. The CDR3 is 14 residues long.